This is a list of T cell receptor beta chains from one sample in a study of cytomegalovirus exposure and HLA in healthy donors. The data were produced by immunoSEQ multiplex PCR, yet TCRdb's version contains in-frame clones alone and is incomplete. The data show about 120,000 clones, over 75% seen once. The material sequenced was PBMCs. These receptors were taken from a man in his late teens or twenties in good health and CMV-seropositive. Each CDR3 is given with its conserved first and last residue. D genes are given only for firm matches. Clone size is stated in some rows and not others, as once, few, many or a class when expanded.

j_gene,v_gene,abundance,d_gene,CDR3nt,CDR3aa
TRBJ1-1,TRBV9,NA,NA,TGTGCCAGCAGCGCACCGGGGTACACTGAAGCTTTCTTT,CASSAPGYTEAFF
TRBJ2-2,TRBV7-6,NA,NA,TGTGCCAGCAGCTTTGTGGAACAGGGCGGTTCCGGGGAGCTGTTTTTT,CASSFVEQGGSGELFF
TRBJ1-1,TRBV6-5,NA,NA,TGTGCCAGCAGTCTGGGGCTGGGGAACACTGAAGCTTTCTTT,CASSLGLGNTEAFF
TRBJ1-1,TRBV6-4,NA,TRBD1,TGTGCCAGCAACCGTGGACAGGGGAGCACTGAAGCTTTCTTT,CASNRGQGSTEAFF
TRBJ2-7,TRBV5-5,NA,NA,TGTGCCAGCAGCTTGGGTGGTGCGGGAAGAGGCTACGAGCAGTACTTC,CASSLGGAGRGYEQYF
TRBJ2-1,TRBV2,NA,TRBD2,TGTGCCAGCAGTGAAAATCTATTAGCGGGGGGTTCCTACAATGAGCAGTTCTTC,CASSENLLAGGSYNEQFF
TRBJ2-5,TRBV2,NA,TRBD2,TGTGCCCGTAAACGGGCGGCCAGCGGGGGGGCGGAGACCCAGTACTTC,CARKRAASGGAETQYF
TRBJ1-1,TRBV2,NA,NA,TGTGCCACAACGGAGACTTTGAACACTGAAGCTTTCTTT,CATTETLNTEAFF
TRBJ2-7,TRBV18,once,TRBD1,TGTGCCAGCTCACCACGGACAGGGAACTACGAGCAGTACTTC,CASSPRTGNYEQYF
TRBJ1-6,TRBV5-5,NA,NA,TGTGCCAGCAGCCTACAGACAGGTTTTACACCCCTCCACTTT,CASSLQTGFTPLHF
TRBJ2-3,TRBV28,NA,NA,TGTGCCAGCAGTTTTGGTAGATTAAGCACAGATACGCAGTATTTT,CASSFGRLSTDTQYF
TRBJ1-1,TRBV19,NA,NA,TGTGCCAGTAGTATCAGGGGTTGGAACACTGAAGCTTTCTTT,CASSIRGWNTEAFF
TRBJ2-6,TRBV28,NA,NA,TGTGCCAGCAGTCTCCGCAGGCCATACTCTGGGGCCAACGTCCTGACTTTC,CASSLRRPYSGANVLTF
TRBJ2-7,TRBV19,NA,TRBD2,TGTGCCAGTGGAGACCCGGGACTAGCGGAGAGCTCCTACGAGCAGTACTTC,CASGDPGLAESSYEQYF
TRBJ1-2,TRBV6-5,once,NA,TGTGCCAGCAGTTACGGCGGCGCTAACTATGGCTACACCTTC,CASSYGGANYGYTF
TRBJ1-5,TRBV7-9,NA,NA,TGTGCCAGCAGCTTAGTGCCCCTCCGGGGACACTATAGCAATCAGCCCCAGCATTTT,CASSLVPLRGHYSNQPQHF
TRBJ2-7,TRBV15,NA,TRBD1,TGTGCCACCAGCGGAAACCAACCGGGACAGGGGACCGATTCTTCCTACGAGCAGTACTTC,CATSGNQPGQGTDSSYEQYF
TRBJ2-3,TRBV6-1,few,TRBD2,TGTGCCAGCAGTCAAGTGTCCGGGGGGGGCACAGATACGCAGTATTTT,CASSQVSGGGTDTQYF
TRBJ1-1,TRBV10-3,NA,NA,TGTGCCATCAGTGAGTCGGCGAGGGCTTTCTTT,CAISESARAFF
TRBJ2-7,TRBV7-2,few,TRBD2,TGTGCCAGCAGCCGCCCTGGAGGCGGGAGGTCCTACGAGCAGTACTTC,CASSRPGGGRSYEQYF
TRBJ2-1,TRBV6-6,NA,TRBD1,TGTGCCACTGGCCGGGACAGGGGGCGTAATGAGCAGTTCTTC,CATGRDRGRNEQFF
TRBJ2-1,TRBV11-2,NA,TRBD2,TGTGCCAGCAGCTTAGATATAGGGAGGGATCTCAATGAGCAGTTCTTC,CASSLDIGRDLNEQFF
TRBJ2-5,TRBV27,NA,NA,TGTGCCAGCGCCCATGGAGCAAAGGTGGAGACCCAGTACTTC,CASAHGAKVETQYF
TRBJ2-1,TRBV14,few,NA,TGTGCCAGCAGCCAAGACAGGGGTGGATACAATGAGCAGTTCTTC,CASSQDRGGYNEQFF
TRBJ1-1,TRBV7-8,NA,NA,TGTGCCAGCAGCCCTGCCGGGACTCGCCTGGGGGCTTTCTTT,CASSPAGTRLGAFF
TRBJ2-7,TRBV11-2,NA,NA,TGTGCCAGCAGCTACAAATCAAGGACAAACACCCACGAGCAGTACTTC,CASSYKSRTNTHEQYF
TRBJ1-3,TRBV6-5,NA,NA,TGTGCCAGCAGTTGGGGGCAGGGCGTAGAAAACACCATATATTTT,CASSWGQGVENTIYF
TRBJ2-1,TRBV12-5,NA,NA,TGTGCTAGTGGTTTGGATCACAGCAATGAGCAGTTCTTC,CASGLDHSNEQFF
TRBJ2-4,TRBV2,NA,TRBD2,TGTGCCAGCAGTGTAGGGACTAGTTCTATCATTCAGTACTTC,CASSVGTSSIIQYF
TRBJ2-7,TRBV9,once,TRBD2,TGTGCCAGCAGCGTAGCTACTAGCGGCAGCCCTCCCTACGAGCAGTACTTC,CASSVATSGSPPYEQYF
TRBJ2-4,TRBV27,NA,TRBD2,TGTGCCAGCAGTAATAGCGGGGGAGACAGTCAGTACTTC,CASSNSGGDSQYF
TRBJ2-7,TRBV21-1,NA,NA,TGTGCCAGCAGCAAAGTCCCCCTGGGACGGAGGGGTGACGAGCAGTACTTC,CASSKVPLGRRGDEQYF
TRBJ2-7,TRBV15,NA,NA,TGTGCCACCAGCGCTCGAATTACAGGGGGGGCCTACGAGCAGTACTTC,CATSARITGGAYEQYF
TRBJ2-4,TRBV10-2,NA,NA,TGCGCCAGCAGTGAGTCGACAGGGAGGACCAAAAACATTCAGTACTTC,CASSESTGRTKNIQYF
TRBJ2-2,TRBV11-2,NA,TRBD1,TGTGCCAGCATCAGGGGGACAGGGGGCTCCGGGGAGCTGTTTTTT,CASIRGTGGSGELFF
TRBJ2-1,TRBV6-5,NA,NA,TGTGCCAGCAGTTACGGGGCGGTTGCGTCCTACAATGAGCAGTTCTTC,CASSYGAVASYNEQFF
TRBJ1-2,TRBV6-1,NA,NA,TGTGCCACCATGACAGGATTCTATGGCTACACCTTC,CATMTGFYGYTF
TRBJ1-4,TRBV27,few,TRBD1,TGTGCCAGCAGTTTATCTTGGACAGGGAGGGTAACTAATGAAAAACTGTTTTTT,CASSLSWTGRVTNEKLFF
TRBJ2-7,TRBV28,NA,TRBD2,TGTGCCAGCAGTTTATTTTCGACTAGCGGGTTTGTCGAGCAGTACTTC,CASSLFSTSGFVEQYF
TRBJ1-1,TRBV19,NA,TRBD1,TGTGCCAGTAGACCCGGGACAGGGAACACTGAAGCTTTCTTT,CASRPGTGNTEAFF
TRBJ1-2,TRBV18,NA,NA,TGTGCCAGCTCACCACCTCTAGCCGGGGGCTATGGCTACACCTTC,CASSPPLAGGYGYTF
TRBJ2-2,TRBV2,NA,NA,TGTGCCACCAGGGGGGGGCAGCTTAACACCGGGGAGCTGTTTTTT,CATRGGQLNTGELFF
TRBJ1-1,TRBV4-1,NA,NA,TGCGCCAGCAGCCAAGTTCTAAGCGGCTGGGTCACTGAAGCTTTCTTT,CASSQVLSGWVTEAFF
TRBJ2-1,TRBV28,NA,TRBD1,TGTGCCAGCGGACCGGACAGGGGGCACGGGCGCTCCTACAATGAGCAGTTCTTC,CASGPDRGHGRSYNEQFF
TRBJ2-1,TRBV9,NA,NA,TGTGCCAGCAGCTCGATGAAGGCGGAAAGGGGCTCCTACAATGAGCAGTTCTTC,CASSSMKAERGSYNEQFF
TRBJ2-1,TRBV19,few,NA,TGTGCCAGTAGGCCCTCGACGGGGGGCCCGAACAATGAGCAGTTCTTC,CASRPSTGGPNNEQFF
TRBJ1-2,TRBV7-9,NA,NA,TGTGCCAGCAGCTCCTCGGGACAACCTAACTATGGCTACACCTTC,CASSSSGQPNYGYTF
TRBJ2-1,TRBV5-1,few,TRBD2,TGCGCCAGCAGCTCCGGGACTAGCGGGATTTTGAATGAGCAGTTCTTC,CASSSGTSGILNEQFF
TRBJ1-5,TRBV5-1,few,NA,TGCGCCAGCAGCTTGGGGACAGATAGCAATCAGCCCCAGCATTTT,CASSLGTDSNQPQHF
TRBJ1-1,TRBV28,NA,NA,TGTGCCAGCAGTTTATCCACAAGCCGGGACACCAAGCACACTGAAGCTTTCTTT,CASSLSTSRDTKHTEAFF